This T cell receptor (beta chain) was recovered during a study of blood T cell repertoires in COVID-19. Study summary: The samples span acute and convalescent COVID-19 from the United States, Italy and Spain.

The length of the CDR3 is 14 residues. Germline assignment: CDR1 MNHNY and CDR2 SVGAGI (reference sequence). The V and J ends lost 6 bases and 0 bases respectively, with 11 bases between them. The data were produced by immunoSEQ multiplex PCR, yet TCRdb's version contains in-frame clones alone and is incomplete. The table records 150,000 to 190,000 clones, roughly 80% of them present only once. This clonotype was obtained from a man in his 60s with acute or convalescent COVID-19. The rearrangement links TRBV6-6 to TRBJ1-2; no clear D gene. Sequenced input: peripheral blood. The chain's CDR3 is CASSDSTTNYGYTF. The DNA for the CDR3 is TGTGCCAGCAGCGATTCAACAACTAACTATGGCTACACCTTC.